This T cell receptor (beta chain) was identified in a study of T cells in Graves' hyperthyroidism and ophthalmopathy. The count of this clonotype is one. Researchers amplified the TCR beta CDR3 regions from RNA transcripts. The primer set for the first-round RT-PCR of the TCR CDR3 was HTBI. Each CDR3 protein is one row after TCRdb ran MiXCR on the multiplex PCR reads. This table holds more than 55,000 distinct CDR3 sequences, around 53% found once. Germline V gene sequence: CDR1 SGHVS, CDR2 FNYEAQ. V was pared by 1 base and J by 5 bases, with 12 bases of the junction left unmatched. The CDR3 covers 18 residues.

The chain recombines TRBV7-6 with TRBJ2-1; 9 nucleotides line up with TRBD2. Sequenced: blood. The TCR was taken from an older woman with Graves' ophthalmopathy. The CDR3 coding sequence is TGTGCCAGCAGCTTAGGGTGGTACGAGCGGGGGGACCACAATGAGCAGTTCTTC. Translating it yields CASSLGWYERGDHNEQFF.